One sample yielded the 30 T cell receptor beta chains listed below, sequenced in a study of cytomegalovirus exposure and HLA in healthy donors. 60 Vbeta and 13 Jbeta primers were used in PCR. The table came from immunoSEQ multiplex PCR; TCRdb's copy has only in-frame clones and leaves some out. The repertoire holds about 250,000 clones, with roughly 84% as singletons. The material sequenced was PBMCs. These receptors originate from a girl aged 2 to 10 in good health and CMV-seronegative.

This chain connects TRBV4-1 to TRBJ2-3; the match to TRBD2 covers 14 bases. With 1 base clipped from V and 1 base from J, the junction kept 4 bases outside the gene matches. The germline CDR1 and CDR2 sequences are MGHRA and YSYEKL. The CDR3 loop spans 18 amino acids. CDR3 coding DNA: TGCGCCAGCAGCCAAGGACTAGCGGGAGGGCGGGGCACAGATACGCAGTATTTT. This sequence encodes CASSQGLAGGRGTDTQYF.

The chain employs TRBV29-1 and TRBJ2-2; D uncertain. Looked up from germline, CDR1 is SQVTM and CDR2 is ANQGSEA. The CDR3 is made up of 13 amino acids. Trimming shortened V by 4 bases and J by 0 bases, and 6 bases separated the two germline ends. The CDR3 nucleotides are TGCAGCGTTGTAACACCGAACACCGGGGAGCTGTTTTTT. Its protein product is CSVVTPNTGELFF.

Here the CDR3 DNA reads TGTGCCAGCAGCCTCGGGACAGGGTTAGAGACCCAGTACTTC. Protein: CASSLGTGLETQYF. The genes are TRBV13 and TRBJ2-5, with TRBD1 matching over 9 bases. V lost 5 bases to trimming and J lost 4 bases; unmatched junction nucleotides: 5. CDR1 PRHDT and CDR2 FYEKMQ come from the germline V gene (reference sequence). The CDR3 has 14 amino acids.

J is TRBJ1-1 and V is TRBV29-1; D might be TRBD1 (5 bases). The CDR3 is 13 amino acids. Trimming stripped 7 bases from V and 6 bases from J, with 18 bases between. In germline, CDR1 is SQVTM, CDR2 ANQGSEA. The DNA of the CDR3 is TGCAGCGCCGCGGGACTTCTAGTTGCTGAAGCTTTCTTT. Residues: CSAAGLLVAEAFF.

This clone has more than one count but fewer than ten. The gene calls are TRBV9 and TRBJ1-1; 7 positions agree with TRBD1. CDR3 length equals 14 residues. The J segment lost 4 bases and the V segment lost 0 bases, leaving 3 bases of the junction unmatched. Per the germline V gene, CDR1 is SGDLS and CDR2 is YYNGEE. The CDR3, as DNA: TGTGCCAGCAGCGTAGAGGGGGCGGCCACTGAAGCTTTCTTT. Translating it yields CASSVEGAATEAFF.

The chain has TRBV7-6 and TRBJ2-3, with 10 nucleotides matching TRBD2. J lost 6 bases, V lost 1 base, and 16 bases had no gene match. In germline, CDR1 is SGHVS, CDR2 FNYEAQ. This CDR3 spans 19 amino acids. The CDR3 protein is CASSLGLEAGGPLDDTQYF. DNA of the CDR3: TGTGCCAGCAGCTTAGGATTAGAAGCGGGAGGGCCTCTCGACGATACGCAGTATTTT. The variable domain in full, completed from reference TRBV7-6 and TRBJ2-3, reads GAGVSQSPRYKVTKRGQDVALRCDPISGHVSLYWYRQALGQGPEFLTYFNYEAQQDKSGLPNDRFSAERPEGSISTLTIQRTEQRDSAMYRCASSLGLEAGGPLDDTQYFGPGTRLTVL.

The chain carries TRBV10-1 and TRBJ2-7; TRBD1 matches at 9 bases. This CDR3 comprises 14 residues. The germline V gene has CDR1 WNHNN and CDR2 SYGVQD (reference sequence). V lost 2 bases and J lost 2; bases outside the gene matches: 1. The CDR3 is CASSEDRGTYEQYF. CDR3 in DNA: TGCGCCAGCAGTGAGGACAGGGGGACCTACGAGCAGTACTTC.

This clone has just one count. The J gene is TRBJ1-5, the V gene TRBV6-1, with TRBD1 matching over 7 bases. The CDR3 contains 14 residues. Germline assignment: CDR1 MNHNS and CDR2 SASEGT. J was trimmed by 3 bases and V by 7 bases; bases with no gene match: 6. CDR3 bases: TGTGCCAGCACGGTTACAGGGGTCAATCAGCCCCAGCATTTT. Protein: CASTVTGVNQPQHF.

This chain uses TRBV7-6 with TRBJ2-7; possibly TRBD2 for D (6 bases). CDR3 length equals 13 residues. The germline V gene encodes CDR1 SGHVS and CDR2 FNYEAQ. The germline V and J ends were trimmed by 2 bases and 7 bases, with 12 bases remaining between them. CDR3 coding DNA: TGTGCCAGCAGCTTAAGCGGGCCAGGGGAGCAGTACTTC. Encoded protein: CASSLSGPGEQYF. Drawing the rest from reference TRBV7-6 and TRBJ2-7, the complete variable domain is GAGVSQSPRYKVTKRGQDVALRCDPISGHVSLYWYRQALGQGPEFLTYFNYEAQQDKSGLPNDRFSAERPEGSISTLTIQRTEQRDSAMYRCASSLSGPGEQYFGPGTRLTVT.

V and J are TRBV19 and TRBJ2-7, with 7 positions matching TRBD1. Looked up from germline, CDR1 is LNHDA and CDR2 is SQIVND (reference sequence). Trimming at V came to 5 bases and at J to 2 bases, leaving 9 bases not matched to a gene. The CDR3 contains 15 residues. In nucleotides, the CDR3 is TGTGCCAGTAGTCCCGGTACAGGGGTGACCTACGAGCAGTACTTC. It specifies CASSPGTGVTYEQYF. The full variable domain, with the rest looked up from reference TRBV19 and TRBJ2-7, is DGGITQSPKYLFRKEGQNVTLSCEQNLNHDAMYWYRQDPGQGLRLIYYSQIVNDFQKGDIAEGYSVSREKKESFPLTVTSAQKNPTAFYLCASSPGTGVTYEQYFGPGTRLTVT.

V is TRBV6-4 and J is TRBJ1-1, with 8 bases fitting TRBD1. Germline V lookup: CDR1 MRHNA, CDR2 SNTAGT. V dropped 6 bases and J dropped 0; count of bases not matched to a gene: 6. The CDR3 has 15 residues. The CDR3 nucleotides read TGTGCCAGCAGACGGACAGGGAGTCTGAACACTGAAGCTTTCTTT. Its translation: CASRRTGSLNTEAFF.

The chain carries TRBV6-1 and TRBJ2-5; TRBD2 aligns across 11 bases. The J call may be incorrect, as the DNA end agrees better with TRBJ2-7. CDR3 size: 16 residues. From germline, CDR1 is MNHNS and CDR2 SASEGT. In DNA, the CDR3 is TGTGCCAGCAGTGAAGCGAGACTAGCGGGACGAACCGAGCAGTACTTC. The encoded protein is CASSEARLAGRTEQYF.

This sequence joins TRBV19 and TRBJ2-7, with a tentative D call TRBD1 (5 bases). This CDR3 is 16 amino acids long. Trimming removed 5 bases at V and 0 bases at J, with 17 bases between. The germline V gene has CDR1 LNHDA and CDR2 SQIVND (reference sequence). CDR3 sequence (DNA): TGTGCCAGTAGTCCCCGAACAGGCCTAAGCTCCTACGAGCAGTACTTC. This codes for CASSPRTGLSSYEQYF.

The chain uses TRBV15 and TRBJ2-7; D remains unclear. The CDR3 has 14 residues. Trimming pared 5 bases from V and 0 bases from J, leaving 11 bases between. Looked up from germline, CDR1 is LNHNV and CDR2 is YYDKDF (reference sequence). CDR3 loop: CATSFQSASYEQYF. DNA of the CDR3: TGTGCCACCAGCTTCCAAAGCGCCTCCTACGAGCAGTACTTC.

The chain links TRBV18 to TRBJ1-2, with D hard to call. The CDR3 length is 17 residues. Germline V CDR1 and CDR2: KGHSH, LQKENI. V shed 6 bases and J shed 4 bases, with 24 bases lying between them. Written as DNA, the CDR3 is TGTGCCAGCTCTCAACGTACACGGGCGAGCGGTTTCTATGGCTACACCTTC. This sequence encodes CASSQRTRASGFYGYTF.

The chain recombines TRBV7-9 with TRBJ1-1; TRBD1 is a possible D gene (5 bases). Per the germline V gene, CDR1 is SEHNR and CDR2 is FQNEAQ (reference sequence). The CDR3 loop spans 14 amino acids. Trimming pared 3 bases from V and 3 bases from J, leaving 11 bases between. The CDR3 spells CASSLMGGDTEAFF. DNA for the CDR3: TGTGCCAGCAGCTTGATGGGGGGGGACACTGAAGCTTTCTTT.

The chain couples TRBV5-1 to TRBJ2-5, with 8 bases identical to TRBD1. J gave up 5 bases and V 4 bases, and 19 bases lay outside the gene matches. Germline CDR1 and CDR2: SGHRS and YFSETQ. CDR3 length: 18 residues. The CDR3 region is CASSPSWSGQGVGETQYF. The CDR3 bases are TGCGCCAGCAGCCCGTCTTGGAGCGGACAGGGAGTCGGGGAGACCCAGTACTTC.

V and J are TRBV5-6 and TRBJ2-7; a weak D match, TRBD2 (6 bases). CDR3 length equals 16 residues. The V gene's germline CDR1 is SGHDT and CDR2 YYEEEE. The V end was cut by 4 bases, the J end by 1 base, with 18 bases between. The CDR3: CASSDPSGDSSYEQYF. The CDR3 nucleotides are TGTGCCAGCAGCGACCCGAGTGGGGACTCTTCCTACGAGCAGTACTTC.

The V gene is TRBV10-3, the J gene TRBJ1-5; 7 bases are a match to TRBD1. V was pared by 6 bases and J by 6 bases, with 8 bases of the junction left unmatched. CDR3 size: 14 residues. The germline V gene has CDR1 ENHRY and CDR2 SYGVKD. The CDR3 loop reads CAIRGQRSSQPQHF. The CDR3 region has the DNA TGTGCCATCAGGGGACAGCGAAGTTCTCAGCCCCAGCATTTT.

The chain combines TRBV14 with TRBJ2-5, with 7 nucleotides matching TRBD2. CDR3 length: 17 amino acids. CDR1 is SGHDN and CDR2 is FVKESK in the germline V gene. V lost 10 bases to trimming and J lost 1 base; unmatched junction nucleotides: 18. CDR3 in amino acids: CATDSYPGTITQETQYF. The CDR3, as DNA: TGTGCCACCGACTCTTATCCCGGGACTATAACCCAAGAGACCCAGTACTTC.

The genes are TRBV27 and TRBJ1-3; D is ambiguous. With 6 bases removed from V and 4 bases from J, the gap between germline ends came to 10 bases. CDR1 and CDR2 from the germline V gene are MNHEY and SMNVEV (reference sequence). The CDR3 is made up of 13 amino acids. The CDR3 here is CASSFLQGNTIYF. The CDR3 nucleotides read TGTGCCAGCAGCTTCCTTCAGGGAAACACCATATATTTT.

CDR3 bases: TGTGCCAGCAGCTTCCTGGGACAGGGAGGCACCGGGGAGCTGTTTTTT. Protein product: CASSFLGQGGTGELFF. This chain links TRBV5-5 with TRBJ2-2; TRBD1 aligns across 9 bases. Germline V gene data show CDR1 as SGHKS and CDR2 as YYEKEE (reference sequence). This CDR3 has 16 residues. The junction had 6 bases not matched to a gene; V was cut back by 2 bases and J by 4 bases.

The CDR3 DNA reads as TGTGCCAGCAGCTTAAGGACGGGGGTCGTGGACACCATATATTTT. Its protein is CASSLRTGVVDTIYF. This sequence joins TRBV5-6 and TRBJ1-3; D possibly corresponds to TRBD1 (5 bases). The V gene's germline CDR1 is SGHDT and CDR2 YYEEEE. The germline V and J ends were trimmed by 2 bases and 8 bases, with 17 bases remaining between them. CDR3 length: 15 amino acids.

This chain links TRBV7-8 with TRBJ1-2; no definite D call. V shed 4 bases and J shed 7 bases, with 22 bases lying between them. The CDR3 covers 16 residues. The V gene's germline CDR1 is SGHVS and CDR2 FQNEAQ. CDR3 region: CASSSTGGTSKGGYTF. CDR3 in DNA: TGTGCCAGCAGCTCAACCGGAGGCACCTCAAAAGGTGGCTACACCTTC. Using reference TRBV7-8 and TRBJ1-2 for the parts outside the CDR3, the full variable domain is GAGVSQSPRYKVAKRGQDVALRCDPISGHVSLFWYQQALGQGPEFLTYFQNEAQLDKSGLPSDRFFAERPEGSVSTLKIQRTQQEDSAVYLCASSSTGGTSKGGYTFGSGTRLTVV.

The chain uses TRBV21-1 and TRBJ2-1; the table gives TRBD1 as D, unverified against the DNA. TRBV21-1 is a pseudogene. The CDR3 runs to 14 residues. In nucleotides, the CDR3 is TGTGCCAGCAGCGGACAAGATGGATACAATGAGCAGTTCTTC. Encoded protein: CASSGQDGYNEQFF.

The V call is TRBV5-1, the J call TRBJ1-3, with 7 positions matching TRBD1. The CDR3 loop spans 15 amino acids. Germline CDR1 SGHRS, CDR2 YFSETQ. The V and J ends lost 0 bases and 0 bases, in that order; junction bases with no gene match: 0. CDR3 DNA sequence: TGCGCCAGCAGCTTGGACAGGGGCTCTGGAAACACCATATATTTT. It is translated as CASSLDRGSGNTIYF.

The V call is TRBV5-1, the J call TRBJ2-3; perhaps TRBD2 as D (5 bases). V lost 2 bases, J lost 4 bases, and 11 bases lay in between. This CDR3 contains 14 residues. Germline V gene sequence: CDR1 SGHRS, CDR2 YFSETQ. CDR3 bases: TGCGCCAGCAGCTTAATCCCCGGGGCAGATACGCAGTATTTT. This gives the protein CASSLIPGADTQYF.

This clone was found a few times. The V gene is TRBV11-3, the J gene TRBJ1-1; possible D gene TRBD1, 6 bases. Deletions cut 4 bases from V and 0 bases from J, with 9 bases between. The CDR3 covers 14 residues. In germline, CDR1 is SGHNT, CDR2 YENEEA. CDR3 sequence (DNA): TGTGCCAGCAGCTCAGGGGCGATGAACACTGAAGCTTTCTTT. Protein product: CASSSGAMNTEAFF.

Points on this clone: The sample contains more than one DNA sequence encoding this CDR3. CDR3 coding DNA: TGTGCCAGCAGCTTAGTCCAGAACACTGAAGCTTTCTTT. Protein sequence: CASSLVQNTEAFF. The rearrangement uses TRBV7-9 and TRBJ1-1; D not certain. This CDR3 comprises 13 residues. V was clipped by 1 base and J by 1 base, with 4 bases between them. Germline CDR1 is SEHNR and CDR2 is FQNEAQ (reference sequence).

The chain has TRBV6-1 and TRBJ1-3; D uncertain. Per germline, CDR1 MNHNS and CDR2 SASEGT. The CDR3 is 11 residues long. Trimming stripped 7 bases from V and 4 bases from J, with 5 bases between. CDR3 residues: CASIQGNTIYF. As DNA, the CDR3 is TGTGCCAGCATTCAGGGAAACACCATATATTTT.